This T cell receptor beta chain was observed in a study of blood T cell repertoires in COVID-19. Background on the study: From T cells, B-cell-depleted T cells, or PBMCs came the material, which was cDNA or gDNA.

Original analysis: Amplifying reference gene primers gave estimates of nucleated cell counts. TCRdb keeps only in-frame clones here, not all; method: immunoSEQ multiplex PCR. That table is the source of V, J and clone size, and D and trimming were worked out from the DNA. The table has 270,000 or so clones, 83% seen once. The V segment lost 5 bases and the J segment 7 bases; nucleotides outside the gene matches: 7. This CDR3 contains 14 residues. CDR1 and CDR2 (germline): MGHRA, YSYEKL. This sequence was found in a woman between 50 and 59 years old who had recovered from COVID-19. This chain uses TRBV4-1 with TRBJ2-7; 11 bases line up with TRBD1. The source material was peripheral blood. DNA for the CDR3: TGCGCCAGCAGCAGCGGACAGGGGGCACGAGAGCAGTACTTC. As protein: CASSSGQGAREQYF.